Listed below are T cell receptor beta chains from one sample, sequenced in a study of blood T cell repertoires in COVID-19. The repertoire was sequenced with immunoSEQ multiplex PCR; TCRdb's copy has only in-frame clones and lacks some. The sample lists fewer than 130,000 clones; 70% to 90% were seen once. Sequenced input: peripheral blood. The source of these receptors is a human donor in a cohort sampled during active COVID-19. Each CDR3 is given without its conserved first and last residue. The order of the fields is V gene, J gene, CDR3 protein.

v_gene: TRBV6-5
j_gene: TRBJ2-5
CDR3aa: ASTNGETQY

v_gene: TRBV27
j_gene: TRBJ2-3
CDR3aa: ASSLTSTDTQY

v_gene: TRBV6-4
j_gene: TRBJ2-5
CDR3aa: AREPGRDPRETQY

v_gene: TRBV29-1
j_gene: TRBJ2-2
CDR3aa: SDTNPGQNTGELF

v_gene: TRBV4-1
j_gene: TRBJ2-3
CDR3aa: ASSSHDLGLAGVDTQY

v_gene: TRBV7-9
j_gene: TRBJ2-1
CDR3aa: ASTTLDGVPGGEQF

v_gene: TRBV3-1/TRBV3-2
j_gene: TRBJ2-1
CDR3aa: ASSPEDLLAGGPNEQF

v_gene: TRBV5-1
j_gene: TRBJ1-1
CDR3aa: ASSPLGQRNTEAF

v_gene: TRBV2
j_gene: TRBJ1-1
CDR3aa: ASSAEGQGSEAF

v_gene: TRBV7-2
j_gene: TRBJ2-1
CDR3aa: ASSLVGGGYNEQF

v_gene: TRBV15
j_gene: TRBJ2-1
CDR3aa: ATTATAGGYNEQF

v_gene: TRBV2
j_gene: TRBJ1-5
CDR3aa: ASSELNQPQH

v_gene: TRBV28
j_gene: TRBJ2-1
CDR3aa: ASKEGLYEQF

v_gene: TRBV5-6
j_gene: TRBJ2-7
CDR3aa: ASSPWAFSDRAYEQY

v_gene: TRBV5-6
j_gene: TRBJ1-1
CDR3aa: ASSLEARAARFSTEAF

v_gene: TRBV27
j_gene: TRBJ2-1
CDR3aa: ASSPRPLAGYSYNEQF

v_gene: TRBV25-1
j_gene: TRBJ1-2
CDR3aa: ASSATGQGYGYT

v_gene: TRBV4-2
j_gene: TRBJ2-2
CDR3aa: ASSQGGTGNTGELF

v_gene: TRBV7-8
j_gene: TRBJ1-5
CDR3aa: ASSLAGGMGNQPQH

v_gene: TRBV3-1/TRBV3-2
j_gene: TRBJ2-1
CDR3aa: ASSKDGRGLLRGQF

v_gene: TRBV10-3
j_gene: TRBJ1-2
CDR3aa: AIRESTSLNYGYT

v_gene: TRBV5-1
j_gene: TRBJ1-3
CDR3aa: ASSSQTGGSGNTIY

v_gene: TRBV12-3/TRBV12-4
j_gene: TRBJ1-2
CDR3aa: ASCLRGRDGYT